In its sample, the clone carrying this T cell receptor (beta chain) was seen once. What it binds is not known. This record comes from a study of T cells and Merkel cell carcinoma outcomes. Study observations and caveats: In Merkel cell carcinoma, repertoire and T-cell density reportedly predicted outcomes.

The table came from immunoSEQ multiplex PCR; TCRdb's copy has only in-frame clones and leaves some out. The table has 800 to 1,200 clones, around nine tenths seen once. The CDR3 totals 14 residues. Deletions cut 6 bases from V and 7 bases from J, with 17 bases between. From germline, CDR1 is SGHRS and CDR2 YFSETQ. Sequenced: tumor tissue from Merkel cell carcinoma. This chain uses TRBV5-1 with TRBJ2-1; D is undetermined. This receptor was taken from a human donor with Merkel cell carcinoma. The CDR3 DNA follows: TGCGCCAGCACGCGCACTCGAGACCCGAATGAGCAGTTCTTC. Its protein product is CASTRTRDPNEQFF.